These T cell receptor beta chains were read from a single sample in a study of blood T cell repertoires in COVID-19. The method was immunoSEQ multiplex PCR; TCRdb's version includes in-frame clones alone and lacks a portion of them. The sample shows fewer than 250,000 clones, over 80% of them seen only once. The sequenced sample consisted of PBMCs or T cells enriched from blood (not recorded which). The receptors were gathered from a woman in her twenties or thirties who had been exposed to COVID-19. The CDR3 runs from the conserved cysteine through the conserved F or W. D genes are given only for firm matches. Expanded clones get a size class; other rows say once, few or many, or leave the size out.

abundance	v_gene	d_gene	j_gene	CDR3nt	CDR3aa
once	TRBV30	TRBD1	TRBJ2-2	TGTGCCTGGAGTCAAGGACAGGGCTCCGGGGAGCTGTTTTTT	CAWSQGQGSGELFF
-	TRBV4-1	-	TRBJ2-5	TGCGCCAGCAGCTACAATGAACTAGGAGGTGGTCAGACCCAGTACTTC	CASSYNELGGGQTQYF
-	TRBV7-9	TRBD2	TRBJ2-2	TGTGCCAGCAGCTTTTTTACTAGCGGGCTCACCGGGGAGCTGTTTTTT	CASSFFTSGLTGELFF
-	TRBV30	TRBD1	TRBJ1-3	TGTGCCGGCTATACAGGGGTGTCGGCGTTTTCTGGAAACACCATATATTTT	CAGYTGVSAFSGNTIYF
-	TRBV7-9	-	TRBJ2-5	TGTGCCAGCAGCCTATACCGGGACATTTTGTACCAAGAGACCCAGTACTTC	CASSLYRDILYQETQYF
-	TRBV7-2	TRBD2	TRBJ2-2	TGTGCCAGCAGCCCAATAACTAGCGGGGGGGCCGGGGAGCTGTTTTTT	CASSPITSGGAGELFF
once	TRBV5-8	-	TRBJ1-1	TGTGCCAGCAGCTTTGGAGGGAGTGAAGCTTTCTTT	CASSFGGSEAFF
-	TRBV2	TRBD1	TRBJ1-2	TGTGCCAGCTTCCTGACAGGGAATAGGCATGGCTACACCTTC	CASFLTGNRHGYTF
-	TRBV3-1/TRBV3-2	TRBD2	TRBJ2-1	TGTGCCAGCAGCCAAGAAGGGGGGACTAGCCATTACAATGAGCAGTTCTTC	CASSQEGGTSHYNEQFF
-	TRBV27	-	TRBJ2-1	TGTGCCAGCAGTTTATGGGCTAATAATGAGCAGTTCTTC	CASSLWANNEQFF
-	TRBV5-1	-	TRBJ1-2	TGCGCCAGCAGCTCGGACAGCGGAACCATCTATGGCTACACCTTC	CASSSDSGTIYGYTF